This TCR beta chain is from a study of regulatory T cells in long-lasting Graves disease. Investigators prepared the TCR beta libraries by applying iRepertoire HTBI primers and Arm-PCR of CDR3 regions. Each CDR3 protein gets one entry after TCRdb re-called the multiplex PCR reads with MiXCR. The table includes over 650,000 distinct CDR3 sequences, about 32% detected once. This clonotype was observed many times. What it binds is unknown. V was shortened by 7 bases and J by 7 bases, with 11 bases between the two germline ends. CDR3 length equals 12 residues. Germline lookup yields CDR1 SNHLY and CDR2 FYNNEI. General study findings and limits: It was in persistent disease that TRBV28, TRBJ1-2 and TRBJ2-5 were favored. New patients shared over 900 public clonotypes, and persistent patients shared more, with 2,741.

Time point described: persistent/refractory GD, antithyroid drugs over 5 years with positive TRAb. From PBMCs, RNA was extracted and then used to make the TCR library. The chain links TRBV2 to TRBJ1-5, with D perhaps TRBD1 (5 bases). Sequenced here: peripheral blood mononuclear cells (PBMCs), sampled when the disease was refractory, from a patient treated with antithyroid drugs. This clonotype originated in a female donor with Graves disease. The chain's CDR3 is CASNLEGQPQHF. CDR3 coding DNA: TGTGCCAGCAATTTGGAGGGGCAGCCCCAGCATTTT.